This T cell receptor (beta chain) was profiled in a study of blood T cell repertoires in COVID-19. At the level of the study: Material from acute and convalescent COVID-19 was sourced from the United States, Italy and Spain. PBMCs, B-cell-depleted T cells, or T cells were the source of the cDNA or gDNA that made up the material.

Authors' methods: Estimation of nucleated cell counts relied on the amplification of reference gene primers. Clones were read by immunoSEQ multiplex PCR, and TCRdb kept only the in-frame ones, dropping some. The V and J calls and clone size come from that table; D and trimming were worked out from the DNA. The sample lists fewer than 95,000 clones; about 91% were seen once. The CDR3 consists of 13 residues. V lost 5 bases and J 2 bases, leaving 8 bases between the germline ends. The germline gives CDR1 SGHTA, CDR2 FQGTGA. This TCR derives from a man between 60 and 75 years old with acute or convalescent COVID-19. The sample comprised peripheral blood. The genes are TRBV7-3 and TRBJ2-3; D gene ambiguous. CDR3 loop: CASSAFITDTQYF. The CDR3 nucleotides are TGTGCCAGCAGCGCGTTTATCACAGATACGCAGTATTTT.